This TCR beta chain was retrieved from a study of blood T cell repertoires in COVID-19. Background on the study: Researchers got acute and convalescent COVID-19 samples from the United States, Italy and Spain.

CDR3 size: 13 residues. The V end was cut by 1 base, the J end by 7 bases, with 5 bases between. CDR1 LGHNA and CDR2 YNFKEQ come from the germline V gene. Using immunoSEQ multiplex PCR, the repertoire was profiled, and TCRdb retains in-frame clones only, with some absent. The sample shows 130,000 or so clones, 60% to 85% of them seen only once. Sequenced sample: peripheral blood. The chain couples TRBV4-2 to TRBJ1-6; D uncertain. The sequence was collected from a man aged 45-65 years with acute or convalescent COVID-19. The CDR3: CASSQVLNSPLHF. The CDR3 region has the DNA TGTGCCAGCAGCCAAGTCTTGAATTCACCCCTCCACTTT.